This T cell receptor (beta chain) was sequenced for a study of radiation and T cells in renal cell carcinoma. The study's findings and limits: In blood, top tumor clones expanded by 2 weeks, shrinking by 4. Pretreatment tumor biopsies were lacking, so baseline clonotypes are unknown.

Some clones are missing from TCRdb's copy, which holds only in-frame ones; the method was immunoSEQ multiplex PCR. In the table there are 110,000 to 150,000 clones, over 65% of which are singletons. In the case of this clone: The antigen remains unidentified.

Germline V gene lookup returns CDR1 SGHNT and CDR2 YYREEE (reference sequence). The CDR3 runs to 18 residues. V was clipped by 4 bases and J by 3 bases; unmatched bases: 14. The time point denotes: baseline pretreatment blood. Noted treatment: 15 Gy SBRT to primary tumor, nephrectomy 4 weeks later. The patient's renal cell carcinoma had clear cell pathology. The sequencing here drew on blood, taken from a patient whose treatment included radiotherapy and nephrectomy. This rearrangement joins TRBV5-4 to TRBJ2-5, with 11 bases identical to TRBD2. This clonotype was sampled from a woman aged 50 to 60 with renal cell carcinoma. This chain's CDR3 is CASSPGGGLAGGKETQYF. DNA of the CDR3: TGTGCCAGCAGCCCGGGGGGTGGGCTAGCGGGAGGAAAAGAGACCCAGTACTTC.